The 8 T cell receptor beta chains below come from one sample, sequenced in a study of T cell clones after liver transplantation. Sequencing used immunoSEQ multiplex PCR; TCRdb keeps in-frame clones, though not all of them. The sample yields roughly 80,000 clones, approximately 87% seen once. Sequenced material: CD4+ T cells from blood, taken at the 22-month timepoint. The receptors come from a human patient who received a liver transplant. The T cells may come from the graft donor.

The gene calls are TRBV5-1 and TRBJ2-2, with D tentatively TRBD2 (6 bases). This CDR3 spans 15 amino acids. V was shortened by 0 bases and J by 7 bases, with 13 bases between the two germline ends. Germline lookup yields CDR1 SGHRS and CDR2 YFSETQ. The CDR3 protein is CASSLGPGSNGELFF. DNA of the CDR3: TGCGCCAGCAGCTTGGGCCCCGGGAGCAACGGGGAGCTGTTTTTT.

This clone was found a few times. The chain is built from TRBV7-9 and TRBJ2-1; no reliable D call. The germline CDR1 and CDR2 sequences are SEHNR and FQNEAQ (reference sequence). The V and J ends lost 3 bases and 8 bases respectively, with 5 bases between them. There are 11 residues in the CDR3. CDR3 amino acids: CASSFRYEQFF. The CDR3 region has the DNA TGTGCCAGCAGCTTCCGGTATGAGCAGTTCTTC.

In DNA, the CDR3 is TGTGCCAGCAGCGTAGCTTGGGACAGGGGTGGCGGCTACACCTTC. It is translated as CASSVAWDRGGGYTF. This chain connects TRBV9 to TRBJ1-2; 10 bases map to TRBD1. CDR3 size: 15 residues. Germline V gene sequence: CDR1 SGDLS, CDR2 YYNGEE. With V trimmed by 0 bases and J by 8 bases, 7 bases remained unmatched.

The chain has TRBV6-1 and TRBJ1-2; D is ambiguous. Germline V CDR1 and CDR2: MNHNS, SASEGT. The length of the CDR3 is 12 residues. Between the trimmed V and J ends, which lost 4 bases and 7 bases, there was a span of 10 bases. CDR3 coding DNA: TGTGCCAGCAGTGGAACACGGGTTGGCTACACCTTC. Amino acids: CASSGTRVGYTF.

V usage is TRBV19 and J usage is TRBJ2-3, with a weak D call TRBD1 (5 bases). The germline CDR1 and CDR2 sequences are LNHDA and SQIVND (reference sequence). The CDR3 loop spans 14 amino acids. The germline V and J ends were trimmed by 4 bases and 1 base, with 9 bases remaining between them. CDR3 amino acids: CASSSGHRTDTQYF. The DNA of the CDR3 is TGTGCCAGTAGTAGCGGACACCGCACAGATACGCAGTATTTT.

The chain has TRBV7-3 and TRBJ2-5; D could derive from TRBD1 or TRBD2 (5 bases each). The germline V gene encodes CDR1 SGHTA and CDR2 FQGTGA. Trimming stripped 4 bases from V and 2 bases from J, with 14 bases between. The CDR3 length is 15 residues. CDR3 bases: TGTGCCAGCAGCTCTAATGGGGGACCTCAAGAGACCCAGTACTTC. Translated: CASSSNGGPQETQYF.

This chain connects TRBV4-3 to TRBJ1-4, with a weak D call TRBD1 (6 bases). Trimming left V 3 bases short and J 0 bases short, with 11 bases between. Germline assignment: CDR1 LGHNA and CDR2 YSLEER. CDR3 length: 16 amino acids. This CDR3 reads CASSQGGGSTNEKLFF. The DNA for the CDR3 is TGCGCCAGCAGCCAGGGAGGGGGGTCAACTAATGAAAAACTGTTTTTT.

Notes on this clone: The CDR3 end shows no conserved phenylalanine or tryptophan, and so a read error is likely. Because the CDR3's place on the DNA is in doubt, the DNA is left out and the CDR3 is given as listed by TCRdb. The chain has TRBV6-1 and TRBJ2-7; the D call TRBD2 from the table was never checked on the DNA. The CDR3 sequence runs 10 residues, both termini included. The V gene's germline CDR1 is MNHNS and CDR2 SASEGT. The CDR3 here is CASRLERLAI.